One and the same sample provided the 11 T cell receptor beta chains below, sequenced in a study of cytomegalovirus exposure and HLA in healthy donors. Repertoires were generated with immunoSEQ multiplex PCR, while TCRdb's copy carries only in-frame clones and drops some. The sample lists under 400,000 clones; 86% were seen once. Sequencing was carried out using PBMCs. These receptor sequences come from a woman aged 18-35 years in good health and CMV-seronegative.

The chain is built from TRBV10-2 and TRBJ1-4; D remains unclear. This CDR3 spans 14 amino acids. V lost 2 bases and J lost 2, with 6 bases in between. The germline CDR1 and CDR2 sequences are WSHSY and SAAADI. In DNA form, the CDR3 reads TGCGCCAGCAGTGAGGGGCACACTAATGAAAAACTGTTTTTT. Protein: CASSEGHTNEKLFF.

This chain links TRBV19 with TRBJ2-1; a weak D match, TRBD1 (5 bases). The CDR3 extends over 15 amino acids. Germline V CDR1 and CDR2: LNHDA, SQIVND (reference sequence). Trimming stripped 3 bases from V and 5 bases from J, with 14 bases between. DNA for the CDR3: TGTGCCAGTAGTATCGGTAGACAGACTCACAATGAGCAGTTCTTC. It specifies CASSIGRQTHNEQFF.

As to this clone: The junction does not match germline at one end; this may be a read error. The chain has TRBV6-1 and TRBJ2-7; 10 bases align to TRBD2. Germline V lookup: CDR1 MNHNS, CDR2 SASEGT. The CDR3 is 12 residues long. The CDR3 coding sequence is TGTGCCAGCAGTGAAGCAAGGGGTAGCGGGAGGTTC. Amino acid sequence: CASSEARGSGRF.

The chain combines TRBV19 with TRBJ2-7; 12 nucleotides line up with TRBD2. Germline V lookup: CDR1 LNHDA, CDR2 SQIVND (reference sequence). V trimming: 4 bases; J trimming: 2 bases; junction bases outside the gene matches: 6. This CDR3 has 16 amino acids. The CDR3 coding sequence is TGTGCCAGTAGTAAAAAGCGGACTAGCGGGACCTACGAGCAGTACTTC. It translates to CASSKKRTSGTYEQYF.

This clone was seen once. V and J are TRBV28 and TRBJ1-5; D uncertain. The CDR3 extends over 15 amino acids. CDR1 MDHEN and CDR2 SYDVKM come from the germline V gene. Trimming cost V 2 bases and J 1 base, with 9 bases left between them. Here the CDR3 reads CASSLTSLSNQPQHF. The CDR3 bases are TGTGCCAGCAGTTTAACTAGTCTGAGCAATCAGCCCCAGCATTTT.

The chain is built from TRBV7-9 and TRBJ2-7; 7 bases line up with TRBD2. V dropped 4 bases and J dropped 2; count of bases not matched to a gene: 5. The germline V gene encodes CDR1 SEHNR and CDR2 FQNEAQ (reference sequence). The CDR3 length is 14 residues. The CDR3 reads CASSSQAGPYEQYF. The CDR3 DNA reads TGTGCCAGCAGCTCGCAAGCGGGGCCCTACGAGCAGTACTTC.

The chain uses TRBV4-2 and TRBJ1-4, with 10 bases fitting TRBD1. Trimming at V came to 1 base and at J to 4 bases, leaving 3 bases not matched to a gene. In germline, CDR1 is LGHNA, CDR2 YNFKEQ. The CDR3 spans 16 residues. The CDR3 loop reads CASSQGTGGGNEKLFF. CDR3 bases: TGTGCCAGCAGCCAAGGGACAGGGGGTGGTAATGAAAAACTGTTTTTT.

This clone showed up just once. The V call is TRBV2, the J call TRBJ1-1, with no clear D. The CDR3 is made up of 12 amino acids. V was clipped by 7 bases and J by 1 base, with 7 bases between them. Germline assignment: CDR1 SNHLY and CDR2 FYNNEI. CDR3 nucleotide sequence: TGTGCCAGCACTGACTCGAACACTGAAGCTTTCTTT. This translates into CASTDSNTEAFF.

The chain joins TRBV7-3 to TRBJ1-2, with D hard to call. The CDR3 has 14 amino acids. Germline loops: CDR1 SGHTA, CDR2 FQGTGA. Trimming stripped 2 bases from V and 6 bases from J, with 13 bases between. The CDR3 reads CASSLEGRNHGYTF. The CDR3 DNA reads as TGTGCCAGCAGCTTAGAGGGTCGAAACCATGGCTACACCTTC.

The rearrangement joins TRBV28 to TRBJ2-7; weak D call: TRBD1 (6 bases). The germline CDR1 and CDR2 sequences are MDHEN and SYDVKM. The CDR3 consists of 15 residues. V dropped 5 bases and J dropped 6 bases, with 20 bases sitting between them. In nucleotides, the CDR3 is TGTGCCAGCAGTACACCAGGGGCCACCGAGATCGAGCAGTACTTC. Translating gives CASSTPGATEIEQYF.

J is TRBJ2-7 and V is TRBV6-1, with TRBD2 identical over 7 bases. The V and J ends lost 3 bases and 6 bases, in that order; junction bases with no gene match: 8. This CDR3 spans 14 amino acids. Germline CDR1 reads MNHNS; CDR2 reads SASEGT. CDR3 region: CASSDALIAGEQYF. In DNA, the CDR3 is TGTGCCAGCAGTGATGCCCTGATAGCGGGCGAGCAGTACTTC.